This TCR beta chain is drawn from a study of T cells in Graves' hyperthyroidism and ophthalmopathy. Amplification of TCR beta CDR3 regions was performed using RNA transcripts as template. RT-PCR in the first round (using the HTBI primer set) targeted the TCR CDR3. MiXCR, applied by TCRdb to the multiplex PCR reads, yields one record per CDR3 protein. This repertoire shows fewer than 350,000 distinct CDR3 sequences, roughly 18% found once; its top ten account for 45% to 50%. The CDR3 has 16 amino acids. Germline V gives CDR1 SGDLS, CDR2 YYNGEE. Germline trimming cut 3 bases from V and 4 bases from J; bases unmatched to any gene: 9.

The clonotype originates from a woman between 50 and 59 years old with Graves' hyperthyroidism. The chain couples TRBV9 to TRBJ2-5, with TRBD1 identical over 10 bases. Sequenced sample: blood. The chain's CDR3 is CASSDPGQGGGETQYF. The CDR3 nucleotides are TGTGCCAGCAGCGACCCCGGACAGGGGGGGGGAGAGACCCAGTACTTC.